One sample yielded the 4 T cell receptor beta chains listed below, sequenced in a study of T-cell reconstitution after alpha-beta-depleted transplantation in children. During its preparation, the TCRbeta library received unique molecular identifiers. TCRdb itself ran the PCR reads through MiXCR, one entry per CDR3 protein. The repertoire holds some 600,000 distinct CDR3 sequences, approximately 13% seen once, with approximately 2.1% in the top ten. The sequencing here drew on PBMCs, mostly from graft donor cells, taken 360 days after TCRalphabeta/CD19-depleted stem cell transplant. These receptors were collected from a male patient younger than 18 who had a stem cell transplant for acute myeloid leukemia, so the T cells may come from the graft donor.

At least ten counts were recorded for this clonotype. The rearrangement uses TRBV20-1 and TRBJ2-7; D is unresolved. Deletions cut 6 bases from V and 1 base from J, with 13 bases between. This CDR3 has 13 amino acids. Germline CDR1 DFQATT, CDR2 SNEGSKA (reference sequence). CDR3 DNA: TGCAGTGCCTTATCCCCGCGTTCCTACGAGCAGTACTTC. Its protein product is CSALSPRSYEQYF.

This rearrangement joins TRBV10-3 to TRBJ2-2, with 10 bases matching TRBD1. The CDR3 length is 15 residues. Germline-derived CDR1 and CDR2 are ENHRY and SYGVKD. Unmatched junction bases numbered 2, after V lost 0 bases and J lost 7 bases. The CDR3 DNA reads TGTGCCATCAGTGAGTCGACAGGGGGCGGCGGGGAGCTGTTTTTT. Translation: CAISESTGGGGELFF.

This clonotype turned up a few times. The CDR3 loop reads CASTGLAIGKDIQYF. CDR3 DNA sequence: TGTGCCAGCACGGGACTAGCGATTGGGAAGGACATTCAGTACTTC. The chain links TRBV6-2 or TRBV6-3 to TRBJ2-4, with TRBD2 matching 10 bases. The CDR3 has 15 residues. J was trimmed by 8 bases and V by 7 bases; bases with no gene match: 11. Germline V gene lookup returns CDR1 MNHEY and CDR2 SVGEGT.

The gene calls are TRBV6-1 and TRBJ1-1; D might be TRBD1 (5 bases). Per the germline V gene, CDR1 is MNHNS and CDR2 is SASEGT. The CDR3 covers 11 residues. The V end was cut by 2 bases, the J end by 10 bases, with 8 bases between. CDR3 coding DNA: TGTGCCAGCAGTGAACAGGGTAGAGCTTTCTTT. Translation: CASSEQGRAFF.